This T cell receptor beta chain was retrieved from a study of a mutant IDH1 vaccine in newly diagnosed glioma. Across the study: Patients' prior therapy spanned radiotherapy, temozolomide, or both; most underwent both. It was at week 35 that visit V12 occurred, and at week 47 that visit V13 did.

Findings and limits, study-wide: Pseudoprogression seemed unlinked to shifts in top peripheral T cell clonotypes.

This CDR3 contains 15 residues. The V and J ends lost 2 bases and 1 base respectively, with 8 bases between them. Germline CDR1 and CDR2: KGHSH and LQKENI. The time point: week 47, end of study. Vaccination comprised doses that each held 300 ug of mutant IDH1 20-mer peptide, plus topical imiquimod. With respect to this clone: Its antigen is unknown.

Measured with immunoSEQ multiplex PCR; TCRdb has only the in-frame clones, and not every one. This table has roughly 30,000 clones, 65% to 85% appearing once. Sample: PBMCs, taken from a glioma patient whose treatment included an IDH1 peptide vaccine. V is TRBV18 and J is TRBJ2-2; D perhaps matches TRBD1 (5 bases). The TCR originated in a young man with glioma. This CDR3 is CASSPGAGNTGELFF. The CDR3 coding sequence is TGTGCCAGCTCACCAGGGGCAGGGAACACCGGGGAGCTGTTTTTT.